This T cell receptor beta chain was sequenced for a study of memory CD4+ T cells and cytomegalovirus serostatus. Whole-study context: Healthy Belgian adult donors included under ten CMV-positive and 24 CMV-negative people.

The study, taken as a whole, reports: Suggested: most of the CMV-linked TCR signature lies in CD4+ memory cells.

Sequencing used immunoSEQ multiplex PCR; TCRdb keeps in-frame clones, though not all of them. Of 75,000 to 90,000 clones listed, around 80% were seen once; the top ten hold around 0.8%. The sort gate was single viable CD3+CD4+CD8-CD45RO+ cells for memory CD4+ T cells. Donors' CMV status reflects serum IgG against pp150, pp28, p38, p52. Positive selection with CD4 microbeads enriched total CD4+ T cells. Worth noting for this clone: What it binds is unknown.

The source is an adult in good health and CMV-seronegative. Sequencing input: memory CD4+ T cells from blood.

In DNA, the CDR3 is TGTGCCAGCAGCCCACGTGAGGGCAAGAACACTGAAGCTTTCTTT. Its protein is CASSPREGKNTEAFF. The V gene is TRBV7-9, the J gene TRBJ1-1, with no clear D. V dropped 5 bases and J dropped 1 base, with 14 bases sitting between them. The CDR3 loop spans 15 amino acids. Germline loops: CDR1 SEHNR, CDR2 FQNEAQ (reference sequence).